A single sample gave rise to the 25 T cell receptor beta chains below, sequenced in a study of Ad26.COV2.S vaccination and SARS-CoV-2 variants. Profiled with immunoSEQ multiplex PCR; TCRdb holds only in-frame clones, not every one. The repertoire holds about 680,000 clones, around 90% seen once, with roughly 1.5% in the top ten. Documented treatment: around 19 received Ad26.COV2.S at low or high dose, single or two shots; a few received placebo; per-sample allocation not given. Samples analyzed were those drawn on day 63 after the first vaccine or placebo injection. The material was peripheral blood, obtained in a trial of Ad26.COV2.S vaccine versus placebo. The receptors originated from a person between 18 and 65 years old who received the Ad26.COV2.S COVID-19 vaccine or a placebo.

On this clone: The same CDR3 is also encoded by other DNA sequences in this sample. The V call is TRBV12-3 or TRBV12-4, the J call TRBJ2-3; perhaps TRBD1 as D (5 bases). V was pared by 6 bases and J by 5 bases, with 9 bases between. The CDR3 is 12 residues long. The CDR3 nucleotides read TGTGCCAGCAGCCTTAGGGGAGATACGCAGTATTTT. Its translation: CASSLRGDTQYF.

V gene TRBV2 combines with J gene TRBJ2-7, with a possible D match to TRBD1 (6 bases). Germline CDR1 SNHLY, CDR2 FYNNEI. V shed 4 bases and J shed 2 bases, with 12 bases lying between them. CDR3 length: 14 amino acids. CDR3 DNA sequence: TGTGCCAGCAGTGGCAGGGACAAAACCTACGAGCAGTACTTC. Its protein product is CASSGRDKTYEQYF.

The V call is TRBV2, the J call TRBJ1-6, with D hard to call. This CDR3 comprises 15 residues. Germline V lookup: CDR1 SNHLY, CDR2 FYNNEI. Trimming removed 5 bases at V and 7 bases at J, with 15 bases between. In DNA form, the CDR3 reads TGTGCCAGCAGTCGGACGGCCATGTCCAATTCACCCCTCCACTTT. Amino acids: CASSRTAMSNSPLHF.

The chain links TRBV30 to TRBJ2-7, with TRBD2 identical over 7 bases. The CDR3 runs 16 residues. Germline assignment: CDR1 GTSNPN and CDR2 SVGIG (reference sequence). J lost 0 bases, V lost 4 bases, and 12 bases had no gene match. CDR3 amino acids: CAWTDPGLLSSYEQYF. The CDR3 region has the DNA TGTGCCTGGACCGATCCGGGACTACTAAGCTCCTACGAGCAGTACTTC.

This clone was recorded only once. In the same sample, other DNA sequences code for this CDR3. The chain recombines TRBV11-2 with TRBJ2-7; D ambiguous. The CDR3 totals 11 residues. The ends were cut back, 4 bases at V and 4 bases at J, with 5 bases in the middle. CDR1 SGHAT and CDR2 FQNNGV come from the germline V gene. CDR3 DNA sequence: TGTGCCAGCAGCTCCTATTACGAGCAGTACTTC. It yields the protein CASSSYYEQYF.

There are a few counts of this clone. The chain couples TRBV9 to TRBJ2-7, with TRBD1 identical over 10 bases. The CDR3 sequence is 15 residues long. V lost 4 bases and J lost 2; bases outside the gene matches: 6. In germline, CDR1 is SGDLS, CDR2 YYNGEE. CDR3 residues: CASSPRDRGPYEQYF. The CDR3 DNA is TGTGCCAGCAGCCCCAGGGACAGGGGTCCCTACGAGCAGTACTTC.

Note on this clone: This CDR3 is also generated by other DNA sequences in the sample. The chain employs TRBV6-2 or TRBV6-3 and TRBJ1-5, with 7 bases matching TRBD1. The CDR3 totals 14 residues. The germline gives CDR1 MNHEY, CDR2 SVGEGT. V lost 5 bases, J lost 1 base, and 2 bases stayed unmatched. CDR3 sequence reads: CASSRTGSNQPQHF. The DNA for the CDR3 is TGTGCCAGCAGTAGGACAGGCAGCAATCAGCCCCAGCATTTT.

Concerning this clone itself: The same CDR3 also results from other DNA sequences found in this sample. The rearrangement uses TRBV18 and TRBJ2-7; 9 positions agree with TRBD1. V shed 1 base, J shed 3 bases, and the junction held 4 bases outside the gene matches. The germline V gene encodes CDR1 KGHSH and CDR2 LQKENI. This CDR3 has 15 residues. CDR3 residues: CASSPRGTGSYEQYF. The CDR3 region has the DNA TGTGCCAGCTCACCACGCGGGACAGGGAGCTACGAGCAGTACTTC.

The CDR3 protein is CASSVGLAGRDTQYF. CDR3 DNA sequence: TGCGCCAGCAGTGTTGGACTAGCGGGAAGAGATACGCAGTATTTT. The V call is TRBV10-1, the J call TRBJ2-3; 12 bases are a match to TRBD2. V lost 4 bases, J lost 5 bases, and 4 bases stayed unmatched. Germline V gene lookup returns CDR1 WNHNN and CDR2 SYGVQD (reference sequence). The CDR3 runs 15 residues.

The chain recombines TRBV5-8 with TRBJ1-5; 8 bases are a match to TRBD1. Germline loops: CDR1 SGHTS, CDR2 YDEGEE. The length of the CDR3 is 15 residues. The ends lost 4 bases at V and 2 bases at J; junction bases unmatched: 5. CDR3 sequence (DNA): TGTGCCAGCAGCCTGACAGGGGCGGGCAATCAGCCCCAGCATTTT. This gives the protein CASSLTGAGNQPQHF.

The chain joins TRBV6-5 to TRBJ2-5, with a tentative D call TRBD1 (6 bases). Germline lookup yields CDR1 MNHEY and CDR2 SVGAGI. The CDR3 covers 12 residues. The V and J ends lost 6 bases and 5 bases respectively, with 10 bases between them. CDR3 coding DNA: TGTGCCAGCAGCCAGGGGCTGGAGACCCAGTACTTC. Translation gives CASSQGLETQYF.

The chain employs TRBV14 and TRBJ1-1; 7 positions match TRBD1. V was clipped by 4 bases and J by 5 bases; unmatched bases: 7. The CDR3 totals 14 residues. From germline, CDR1 is SGHDN and CDR2 FVKESK. The DNA for the CDR3 is TGTGCCAGCAGCCGTCGACAGGGATTGACTGAAGCTTTCTTT. Amino acids: CASSRRQGLTEAFF. Based on the CDR3 plus reference TRBV14 and TRBJ1-1, the full variable domain is EAGVTQFPSHSVIEKGQTVTLRCDPISGHDNLYWYRRVMGKEIKFLLHFVKESKQDESGMPNNRFLAERTGGTYSTLKVQPAELEDSGVYFCASSRRQGLTEAFFGQGTRLTVV.

The chain combines TRBV7-9 with TRBJ1-1; D call uncertain. The CDR3 loop spans 15 amino acids. Germline values: CDR1 SEHNR, CDR2 FQNEAQ (reference sequence). V lost 0 bases, J lost 0 bases, and 8 bases lay in between. CDR3 sequence reads: CASSLAAYMNTEAFF. As DNA, the CDR3 is TGTGCCAGCAGCTTAGCCGCTTACATGAACACTGAAGCTTTCTTT.

The V gene is TRBV6-5, the J gene TRBJ2-5, with 8 bases aligning to TRBD2. The CDR3 covers 16 residues. The J segment lost 5 bases and the V segment lost 1 base, leaving 9 bases of the junction unmatched. Germline CDR1 reads MNHEY; CDR2 reads SVGAGI. The CDR3 DNA reads TGTGCCAGCAGTTACTTCGGGGACGGGGGGGCTGAGACCCAGTACTTC. Its protein product is CASSYFGDGGAETQYF.

The chain recombines TRBV5-6 with TRBJ2-1, with 8 bases matching TRBD2. The germline gives CDR1 SGHDT, CDR2 YYEEEE. CDR3 length equals 13 residues. V lost 4 bases to trimming and J lost 7 bases; unmatched junction nucleotides: 4. CDR3 sequence: CASSRTSPNEQFF. The CDR3 DNA reads TGTGCCAGCAGCAGGACTAGCCCGAATGAGCAGTTCTTC.

The rearrangement links TRBV5-1 to TRBJ1-6; D remains unclear. Germline CDR1 SGHRS, CDR2 YFSETQ. The length of the CDR3 is 15 residues. The germline V and J ends were trimmed by 7 bases and 8 bases, with 19 bases remaining between them. DNA for the CDR3: TGCGCCAGCTCCTTGGGTGGCCTCGGGGATTCACCCCTCCACTTT. Translation gives CASSLGGLGDSPLHF.

This chain uses TRBV6-4 with TRBJ2-1; 14 bases match TRBD2. The junction had 7 bases not matched to a gene; V was cut back by 4 bases and J by 8 bases. The CDR3 spans 16 residues. Germline CDR1 reads MRHNA; CDR2 reads SNTAGT. The CDR3 DNA reads TGTGCCAGCAGTGGAAGACTAGCGGGGGGGCCCGATGAGCAGTTCTTC. It specifies CASSGRLAGGPDEQFF.

The gene calls are TRBV19 and TRBJ2-7; 7 bases map to TRBD1. Germline loops: CDR1 LNHDA, CDR2 SQIVND (reference sequence). V shed 6 bases, J shed 3 bases, and the junction held 8 bases outside the gene matches. This CDR3 region has 14 residues. The CDR3 region is CASSPRGQFYEQYF. CDR3 DNA: TGTGCCAGTAGCCCCCGGGGACAGTTCTACGAGCAGTACTTC.

The chain is built from TRBV6-5 and TRBJ2-1; TRBD1 might be the D (5 bases). This CDR3 is 11 amino acids long. The V gene's germline CDR1 is MNHEY and CDR2 SVGAGI. Trimming removed 8 bases from V and 12 bases from J, with 14 bases in between. The CDR3 reads CASVSGAGQFF. CDR3 DNA sequence: TGTGCCAGCGTAAGTGGGGCTGGGCAGTTCTTC.

This chain connects TRBV5-1 to TRBJ2-3, with 14 bases fitting TRBD2. The CDR3 sequence is 15 residues long. The trim removed 0 bases at V and 8 bases at J, leaving 2 bases unmatched. Per germline, CDR1 SGHRS and CDR2 YFSETQ. CDR3 nucleotide sequence: TGCGCCAGCAGCTTGGATGGGACTAGCGGGAGTACGCAGTATTTT. This gives the protein CASSLDGTSGSTQYF.

This sequence joins TRBV3-1 (or the pseudogene TRBV3-2) and TRBJ1-4; possibly TRBD1 for D (5 bases). The CDR3 contains 14 residues. CDR1 is LGHDT and CDR2 is YNNKEL in the germline V gene (reference sequence). Trimming removed 4 bases from V and 10 bases from J, with 16 bases in between. The CDR3: CASSPRDFGRKLFF. CDR3 coding DNA: TGTGCCAGCAGCCCAAGGGACTTTGGGAGAAAACTGTTTTTT.

V and J are TRBV4-2 and TRBJ2-7; tentative D call: TRBD2 (5 bases). V lost 5 bases, J lost 0 bases, and 14 bases lay in between. Germline V lookup: CDR1 LGHNA, CDR2 YNFKEQ. The CDR3 spans 15 residues. The CDR3 sequence is CASSTQPGSSYEQYF. CDR3 nucleotide sequence: TGTGCCAGCAGCACCCAGCCGGGGAGCTCCTACGAGCAGTACTTC.

This clone was observed a few times. The V and J genes are TRBV7-9 and TRBJ1-1, with 8 bases aligning to TRBD1. CDR1 and CDR2 from the germline V gene are SEHNR and FQNEAQ (reference sequence). This CDR3 has 14 residues. J was trimmed by 4 bases and V by 3 bases; bases with no gene match: 4. The CDR3 loop is CASSLQGAGTEAFF. The CDR3 bases are TGTGCCAGCAGCTTGCAGGGGGCTGGCACTGAAGCTTTCTTT.

The chain employs TRBV6-2 or TRBV6-3 and TRBJ2-1; 8 nucleotides line up with TRBD2. This CDR3 is 12 amino acids long. With 5 bases clipped from V and 11 bases from J, the junction kept 5 bases outside the gene matches. Germline V gives CDR1 MNHEY, CDR2 SVGEGT. The CDR3 DNA follows: TGTGCCAGCAGTGGACTAGCCCTAAAGCAGTTCTTC. This gives the protein CASSGLALKQFF.

V usage is TRBV1 and J usage is TRBJ2-3; TRBD2, the table's D call, lacks a check against the DNA. TRBV1 is described as a pseudogene. CDR3 length: 17 residues. CDR3 loop: CTSSQELAGGDTDTQYF. In DNA, the CDR3 is TGCACCAGCAGCCAAGAACTAGCGGGAGGAGATACAGATACGCAGTATTTT.